This T cell receptor beta chain was obtained from a study of T-cell memory formation after mild COVID-19. Study-level information: The two donors had largely donor-specific TCR clusters.

This CDR3 is 14 amino acids long. Germline V CDR1 and CDR2: MGHRA, YSYEKL. Trimming pared 0 bases from V and 1 base from J, leaving 6 bases between. TCRdb recomputed calls from the 5' RACE reads with MiXCR, one row per CDR3 protein. The sample lists 100,000 to 150,000 distinct CDR3 sequences, more than 15% occurring once. This clonotype was seen more than once but under ten times. No antigen is known for it. Study-level points and caveats: Whereas later expanders leaned CD4+, clones contracting day 15 to 85 showed a balanced CD4/CD8 makeup.

The V and J genes are TRBV4-1 and TRBJ1-1, with D hard to call. The sequenced material came from PBMCs or a T cell subset sorted from them (not recorded which). The sequence was collected from a man younger than 30 who had mild COVID-19 (a few samples of this study predate the infection). Cell type and time point are not known. The CDR3 reads CASSQEPANTEAFF. CDR3 nucleotides: TGCGCCAGCAGCCAAGAACCAGCGAACACTGAAGCTTTCTTT.